This TCR beta chain stems from a study of T cells in Graves' hyperthyroidism and ophthalmopathy (dated by TCRdb to between 2017 and 2020). Looking at the study overall: Peripheral blood samples were taken at initial diagnosis, before any treatment was given. To identify TCR V-J signatures that set the groups apart, the researchers used a discovery cohort of 90 to 100 patients, made up of roughly 40 with Graves' ophthalmopathy and 55 to 65 with stable Graves' hyperthyroidism. Prospective prediction of ophthalmopathy was tested in an independent validation cohort of 18 hyperthyroidism patients and roughly 16 patients who later progressed to ophthalmopathy. The roughly 91 discovery patients were randomly divided into training and test sets at a 7:3 ratio. In addition, the study compared T-cell repertoires in thyroid tissue and in blood from over 5 Graves' hyperthyroidism patients. After blood sampling, hyperthyroidism patients were treated with methimazole at a starting dose of 30 mg daily, and ophthalmopathy patients were treated with high-dose intravenous methylprednisolone. The paper describes TCR Vbeta CDR3 sequencing of roughly 130 peripheral blood samples, made up of 40 to 45 ophthalmopathy patients, some 80 hyperthyroidism patients and some 17 progressor patients.

Graves' hyperthyroidism was defined as stable when no progression to ophthalmopathy occurred over 18 months of follow-up. The hyperthyroidism patients were between 18 and 65 years old and newly diagnosed, with a disease duration of less than 2 months. Any patient with an uncontrolled infection, another autoimmune disease, pregnancy or lactation was excluded. Diagnoses were established on the basis of clinical symptoms, serum thyroxine and TRAb, thyroid ultrasound, and orbital computed tomography. PBMCs were isolated from approximately 10 ml of fresh peripheral blood by Ficoll-Paque density gradient centrifugation. Trizol reagent was used to extract total RNA, and RNA quality was then checked on an Agilent 2100 Bioanalyzer. General conclusions and limits of the study: No statistical method was used to fix the sample size in advance, and group allocation was not hidden from the investigators. In validation, progression to ophthalmopathy was predicted by the model with 70.59% sensitivity and nearly 75% specificity, a median of 6.5 months before onset. A 13 V-J signature model separated ophthalmopathy from stable hyperthyroidism, with nearly 90% sensitivity and roughly 81% specificity in cross-validation and 80%/75% in testing. Most expanded thyroid clonotypes (frequency above 0.001) were also detected in blood, suggesting blood repertoires may reflect thyroid immune responses.

The TCR beta CDR3 regions were amplified from RNA transcripts. A first-round RT-PCR of the TCR CDR3 used the HTBI primer set with the Qiagen OneStep RT-PCR kit. Libraries were constructed in a second round of multiplex PCR, after which size selection and purification were performed. The libraries were sequenced on an Illumina HiSeq2000 using paired-end 100 bp reads. Under the source paper's analysis protocol: SOAPnuke was used to process the raw data, with reads discarded if the reads contained adapters or uncalled bases, had a mean Phred below 15, or lacked an exact constant-primer or identifier match. High-quality paired reads were merged with COPE v1.2.5, and unique nucleotide sequences were defined as clonotypes. MiTCR v1.1 was used to align clonotypes to the IMGT TRBV, TRBD and TRBJ reference segments. Only V-J combinations with frequency above 0.0001, covering about 99% of repertoires, were analysed. The TCS score was defined as the ratio of F50 (clonal expansion) to E x V (chaos), calculated using BLOSUM62-based TCRdist between CDR3 peptides within each V-J. Welch's t-statistics and random forest reduced roughly 540 V-J features to fewer than 15, which were used in a naive Bayes classifier (R e1071). TCRdb trimmed public reads at Q25 via fastp, called clones via MiXCR and kept in-frame beta chains. Rows with one shared CDR3 protein collapse into an entry with the most common genes and DNA. Clone size and V and J calls follow TCRdb, not the original study. Present in this sample are a few hundred thousand distinct CDR3 sequences, more than 15% of which were seen just once. In total, the top ten clones hold about 7% of the sample.

This clonotype has ten or more counts. Its antigen target is currently unknown. No clone much larger than this one lies a single base away; base qualities are absent. This clonotype was sampled from a woman aged 25 to 45 with Graves' hyperthyroidism. The sequenced sample was blood.

At the DNA level, the sequence is TGTGCCATCAGTGAGGGTAGCGGGAGCACAGATTACGCAGATACGCAGTATTTT. Its protein is CAISEGSGSTDYADTQYF. The rearranged segments are TRBV10-3 and TRBJ2-3, with 9 middle bases fitting TRBD2. Including the terminal cysteine and phenylalanine, the CDR3 comprises 18 residues. Only the CDR3 part of the read is kept: 54 bases, read in frame from the first base. Clipping removes 2 bases from V and 4 bases from J, with 13 as the unmatched junction base count. From a lookup of the germline V gene, CDR1 and CDR2 are ENHRY and SYGVKD.